This is a list of T cell receptor beta chains from one sample in a study of cytomegalovirus exposure and HLA in healthy donors. TCRdb's copy holds only in-frame clones and misses some; the assay was immunoSEQ multiplex PCR. The table shows approximately 160,000 clones, with roughly nine tenths occurring only once. The material sequenced was PBMCs. All receptors come from a woman aged 18-29 years in good health and CMV-seropositive. Both conserved end residues are trimmed from each CDR3. Each record gives: J gene, V gene, CDR3 protein.

j_gene: TRBJ2-5; v_gene: TRBV2; CDR3aa: ARGLPTQETQY
j_gene: TRBJ2-3; v_gene: TRBV6-4; CDR3aa: ASSESSGSGTDTQY
j_gene: TRBJ1-3; v_gene: TRBV6-5; CDR3aa: ASTQWDRAGNTIY
j_gene: TRBJ2-2; v_gene: TRBV7-9; CDR3aa: ASSFPRTQNTGELF
j_gene: TRBJ2-7; v_gene: TRBV27; CDR3aa: VSSTRQGSGEQY
j_gene: TRBJ2-7; v_gene: TRBV11-1; CDR3aa: ASSPALAGEQY
j_gene: TRBJ1-2; v_gene: TRBV10-1; CDR3aa: ASSRDRSYGYT
j_gene: TRBJ2-2; v_gene: TRBV12-2; CDR3aa: ASRPTGTGDTGELF
j_gene: TRBJ1-2; v_gene: TRBV28; CDR3aa: ASSSPGGEDGYT
j_gene: TRBJ2-1; v_gene: TRBV2; CDR3aa: ASSEVAGGRGEQF
j_gene: TRBJ2-2; v_gene: TRBV5-4; CDR3aa: ASSRTGELF
j_gene: TRBJ2-3; v_gene: TRBV7-6; CDR3aa: ASSLGGRRTDTQY
j_gene: TRBJ2-2; v_gene: TRBV9; CDR3aa: ASSVLAGGQRELF
j_gene: TRBJ2-2; v_gene: TRBV15; CDR3aa: ATSDELAGFPGELF
j_gene: TRBJ2-3; v_gene: TRBV5-4; CDR3aa: ASSLVGRATDTQY
j_gene: TRBJ2-7; v_gene: TRBV11-3; CDR3aa: ASSPSSGTSYEQY